This T cell receptor beta chain was recovered during a study of T cell repertoires in cytomegalovirus infection. Study-level points and caveats: Within the response measured ex vivo, HLA-C-restricted CMV-specific TCR beta clonotypes were dominant. Summed frequency of public TCR beta families distinguished CMV carriers with the relevant HLA.

About this clonotype: Its antigen is as yet unknown.

Via MiXCR, TCRdb re-called the reads, giving one row per CDR3 protein. There are some 590,000 distinct CDR3 sequences in the sample; just under 40% occur only once, and more than 40% lies in the top ten. V lost 8 bases and J lost 8, with 19 bases in between. The germline CDR1 and CDR2 sequences are SNHLY and FYNNEI. This CDR3 contains 14 residues. V gene TRBV2 combines with J gene TRBJ2-1; possible D gene TRBD1, 5 bases. The source material was cultured PBMCs, sampled from culture after CMV antigen stimulation. This clonotype was obtained from a human donor in good health (CMV status not recorded). Some clones in this sample may be carry-over from other donors' samples. CDR3 protein: CASGAPGLRHEQFF. In DNA form, the CDR3 reads TGTGCCAGCGGGGCCCCCGGTCTAAGGCATGAGCAGTTCTTC.